The clone carrying this T cell receptor beta chain was seen ten or more times. Its antigen is currently unknown. This sample is drawn from a study of early T cells in non-severe SARS-CoV-2 infection. As for the study in general: Sequenced bulk RNA came from whole blood that was unsorted, and chains were unpaired.

Attachment of unique molecular identifiers was made to individual cDNA molecules. One entry per CDR3 protein results from TCRdb running MiXCR on the 5' RACE reads. The table records 80,000 to 100,000 distinct CDR3 sequences, 8% to 13% of them present only once. Germline lookup yields CDR1 DFQATT and CDR2 SNEGSKA (reference sequence). Trimming stripped 5 bases from V and 6 bases from J, with 13 bases between. CDR3 length: 13 residues. Findings of the study overall: Anti-spike CD8 responses were favored by VDJdb matching, which missed private and CD4 specificities.

This clonotype was sampled from an adult who was a healthcare worker with PCR-confirmed SARS-CoV-2 infection or an uninfected control (not recorded which). Material: whole blood, obtained at baseline. The gene calls are TRBV20-1 and TRBJ1-4, with a possible D match to TRBD1 (5 bases). The CDR3 DNA follows: TGCAGTGCTGCGCGGGACGTGGATGAAAAACTGTTTTTT. Its translation is CSAARDVDEKLFF.